Here is one T cell receptor (beta chain) with its context. Its specificity is not known. Terminally differentiated effector memory CD45RA+ cells were excluded from the naive CD8 cells, which were CD45RO-negative and positively selected for CCR7. This entry is derived from a study of shared clonotypes between healthy human individuals. Across the whole study: In total, the donors were two women and a few men aged 18 to 49. Every donor yielded three CD4 naive, three CD4 memory, two CD8 naive and one CD8 memory plate. The study, taken as a whole, reports: Sequencing depth was predicted to influence how clonotypes are shared among donors.

The data were produced by immunoSEQ multiplex PCR, yet TCRdb's version contains in-frame clones alone and is incomplete. Of about 2.2 million clones listed, roughly 93% are singletons. This CDR3 is 16 amino acids long. Germline values: CDR1 SGHVS, CDR2 FQNEAQ. Trimming took 5 bases from V and 3 from J; bases not matched to a gene: 9. This chain links TRBV7-8 with TRBJ2-7; TRBD2 matches at 11 bases. This TCR was sampled from a man in his late teens or twenties in good health. Some clones in this sample may be carry-over from other donors' samples. The sequencing sample was made of naive CD8+ T cells from PBMCs. In DNA form, the CDR3 reads TGTGCCAGCAGCCCGTCGACTAGCGGGGAACACTACGAGCAGTACTTC. It yields the protein CASSPSTSGEHYEQYF. The whole variable domain, remainder taken from reference TRBV7-8 and TRBJ2-7, is GAGVSQSPRYKVAKRGQDVALRCDPISGHVSLFWYQQALGQGPEFLTYFQNEAQLDKSGLPSDRFFAERPEGSVSTLKIQRTQQEDSAVYLCASSPSTSGEHYEQYFGPGTRLTVT.